The clone carrying this TCR beta chain was recorded only once. This sample stems from a study of blood T cell repertoires in COVID-19. Per the study methods: The assay estimated nucleated cells by amplifying reference gene primers. Assay used: immunoSEQ multiplex PCR; TCRdb lists only in-frame clones, some missing. That table gives V, J and clone size, and the DNA gave D and trimming. Here the sample spans 250,000 to 300,000 clones, nearly 90% being singletons. V shed 3 bases, J shed 5 bases, and the junction held 16 bases outside the gene matches. The CDR3 consists of 18 residues. The germline CDR1 and CDR2 sequences are LNHDA and SQIVND (reference sequence). Cohorts were determined from participant-reported clinical history.

The clonotype comes from a woman aged 25 to 39 who had recovered from COVID-19. Material for sequencing was PBMCs or T cells enriched from blood (not recorded which). The chain recombines TRBV19 with TRBJ1-2; 9 nucleotides agree with TRBD1. CDR3 in amino acids: CASSIVSPGQGTVYGYTF. The DNA of the CDR3 is TGTGCCAGTAGTATCGTTAGCCCGGGACAGGGAACAGTGTATGGCTACACCTTC. Based on the CDR3 plus reference TRBV19 and TRBJ1-2, the full variable domain is DGGITQSPKYLFRKEGQNVTLSCEQNLNHDAMYWYRQDPGQGLRLIYYSQIVNDFQKGDIAEGYSVSREKKESFPLTVTSAQKNPTAFYLCASSIVSPGQGTVYGYTFGSGTRLTVV.